This TCR beta chain was documented in a study of blood T cell repertoires in COVID-19. Study summary: Donors in the United States, Italy and Spain gave samples during acute or convalescent COVID-19.

Data came from immunoSEQ multiplex PCR; TCRdb stores just in-frame clones and leaves some out. Found here are some 270,000 clones, roughly nine tenths of them singletons; the top ten hold 4.6%. Input material: peripheral blood. This sequence originates from a woman between 40 and 55 years old who had recovered from COVID-19.

CDR3 DNA sequence: TGTGCCAGCACTCCGCTAGCGGGAGGGCCAGAGACCCAGTACTTC. Encoded protein: CASTPLAGGPETQYF. The chain couples TRBV27 to TRBJ2-5, with 12 bases that match TRBD2. Trimming removed 7 bases from V and 4 bases from J; junction bases left unmatched: 7. This CDR3 contains 15 residues. CDR1 and CDR2 from the germline V gene are MNHEY and SMNVEV (reference sequence).